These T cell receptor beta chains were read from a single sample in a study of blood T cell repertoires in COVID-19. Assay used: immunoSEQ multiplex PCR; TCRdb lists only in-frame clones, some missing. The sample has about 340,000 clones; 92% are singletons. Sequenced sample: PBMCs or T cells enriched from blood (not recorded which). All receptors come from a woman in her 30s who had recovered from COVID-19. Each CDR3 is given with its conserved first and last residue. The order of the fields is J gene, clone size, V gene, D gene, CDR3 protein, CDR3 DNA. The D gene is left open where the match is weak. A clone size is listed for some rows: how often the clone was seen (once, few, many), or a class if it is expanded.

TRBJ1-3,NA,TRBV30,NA,CAILPGGNGNTIYF,TGTGCCATCTTACCGGGGGGGAATGGAAACACCATATATTTT
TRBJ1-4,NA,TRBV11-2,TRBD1,CASSFLRGQRHEKLFF,TGTGCCAGCAGCTTCTTAAGGGGACAGAGGCATGAAAAACTGTTTTTT
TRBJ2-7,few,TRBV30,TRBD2,CAWRGLAGRYEQYF,TGTGCCTGGAGAGGACTAGCGGGGAGGTACGAGCAGTACTTC
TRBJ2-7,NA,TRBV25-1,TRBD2,CASSSSGGRSFYEQYF,TGTGCCAGCAGTTCTAGCGGGGGCCGTAGTTTCTACGAGCAGTACTTC
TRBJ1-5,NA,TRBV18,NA,CASSPETGSNQPQHF,TGTGCCAGCTCACCGGAGACAGGTAGCAATCAGCCCCAGCATTTT
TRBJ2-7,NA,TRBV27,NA,CASSLYRGYEQYF,TGTGCCAGCAGTTTGTATCGGGGGTACGAGCAGTACTTC
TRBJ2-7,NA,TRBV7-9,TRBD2,CASSPRLAGSYEQYF,TGTGCCAGCAGCCCCCGACTAGCGGGAAGCTACGAGCAGTACTTC
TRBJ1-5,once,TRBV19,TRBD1,CASSTIQGGQPQHF,TGTGCCAGTAGTACGATCCAGGGGGGCCAGCCCCAGCATTTT
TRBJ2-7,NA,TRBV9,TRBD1,CASSADGTGFREQYF,TGTGCCAGCAGCGCCGACGGGACAGGGTTTCGCGAGCAGTACTTC
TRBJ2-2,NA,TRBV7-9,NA,CASRGMRGGELFF,TGTGCCAGCAGAGGGATGCGGGGCGGGGAGCTGTTTTTT
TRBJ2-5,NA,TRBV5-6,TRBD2,CASSFSLAAGETQYF,TGTGCCAGCAGCTTTTCGCTAGCGGCGGGGGAGACCCAGTACTTC
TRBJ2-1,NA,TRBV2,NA,CASSEAGGSYNEQFF,TGTGCCAGCAGTGAAGCGGGGGGATCCTACAATGAGCAGTTCTTC
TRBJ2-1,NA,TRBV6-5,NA,CASRGSLSYNEQFF,TGTGCCAGCAGGGGTAGCCTGTCCTACAATGAGCAGTTCTTC